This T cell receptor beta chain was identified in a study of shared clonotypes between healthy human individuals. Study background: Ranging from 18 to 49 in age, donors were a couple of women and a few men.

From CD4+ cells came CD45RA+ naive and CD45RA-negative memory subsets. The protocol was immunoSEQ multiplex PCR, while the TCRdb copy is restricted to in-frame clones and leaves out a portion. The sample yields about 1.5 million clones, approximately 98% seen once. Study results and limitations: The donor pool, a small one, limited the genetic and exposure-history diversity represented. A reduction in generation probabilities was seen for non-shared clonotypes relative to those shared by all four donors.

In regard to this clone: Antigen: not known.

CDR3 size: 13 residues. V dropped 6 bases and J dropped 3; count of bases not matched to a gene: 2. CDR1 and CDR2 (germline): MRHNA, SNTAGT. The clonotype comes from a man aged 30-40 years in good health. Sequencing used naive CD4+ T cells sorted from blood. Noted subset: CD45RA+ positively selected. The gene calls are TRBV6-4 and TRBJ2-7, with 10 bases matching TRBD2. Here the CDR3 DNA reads TGTGCCAGCAGGGGACTAGCGAACTACGAGCAGTACTTC. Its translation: CASRGLANYEQYF.